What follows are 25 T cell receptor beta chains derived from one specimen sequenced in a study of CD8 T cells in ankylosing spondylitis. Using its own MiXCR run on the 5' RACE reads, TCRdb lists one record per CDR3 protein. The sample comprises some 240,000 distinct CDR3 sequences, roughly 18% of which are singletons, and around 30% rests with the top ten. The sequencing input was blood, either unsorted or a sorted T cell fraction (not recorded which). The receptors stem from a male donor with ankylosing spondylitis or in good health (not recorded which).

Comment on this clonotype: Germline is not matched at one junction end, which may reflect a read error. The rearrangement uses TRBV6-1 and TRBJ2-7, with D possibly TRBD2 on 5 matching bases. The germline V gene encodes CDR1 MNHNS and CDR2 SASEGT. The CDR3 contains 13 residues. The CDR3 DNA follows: TGTGCTAGCAGCGCAGCGGCAGGCTACGAGCAGTACTTC. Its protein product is CASSAAAGYEQYF.

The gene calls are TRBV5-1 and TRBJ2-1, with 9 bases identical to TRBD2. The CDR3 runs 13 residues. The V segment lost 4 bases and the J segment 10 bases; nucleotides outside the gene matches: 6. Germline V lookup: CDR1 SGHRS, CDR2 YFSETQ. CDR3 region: CASSTKREDEQFF. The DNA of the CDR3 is TGCGCCAGCAGCACAAAGCGGGAGGACGAGCAGTTCTTC.

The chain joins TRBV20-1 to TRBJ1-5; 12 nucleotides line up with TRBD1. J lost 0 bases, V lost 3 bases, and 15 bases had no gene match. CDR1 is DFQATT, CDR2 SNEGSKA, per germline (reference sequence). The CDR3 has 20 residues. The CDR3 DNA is TGCAGTGCTAGTGTATTACTGGGGACAGGGGGCCCGAGTAGCAATCAGCCCCAGCATTTT. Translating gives CSASVLLGTGGPSSNQPQHF.

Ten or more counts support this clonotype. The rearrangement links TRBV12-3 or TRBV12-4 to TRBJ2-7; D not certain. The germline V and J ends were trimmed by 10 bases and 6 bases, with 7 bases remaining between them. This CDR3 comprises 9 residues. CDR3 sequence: CAILREQYF. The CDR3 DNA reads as TGTGCCATCCTCCGCGAGCAGTACTTC.

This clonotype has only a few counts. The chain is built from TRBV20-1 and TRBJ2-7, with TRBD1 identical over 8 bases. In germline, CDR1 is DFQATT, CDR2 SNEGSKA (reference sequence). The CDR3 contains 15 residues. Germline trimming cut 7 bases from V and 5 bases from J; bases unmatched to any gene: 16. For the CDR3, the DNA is TGCAGTGGAACACCCCCGCGGGACAGGTTGCACGAGCAGTACTTC. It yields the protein CSGTPPRDRLHEQYF.

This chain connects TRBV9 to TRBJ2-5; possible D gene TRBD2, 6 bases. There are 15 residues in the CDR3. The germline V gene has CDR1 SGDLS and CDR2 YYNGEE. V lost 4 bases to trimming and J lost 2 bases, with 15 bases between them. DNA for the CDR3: TGTGCCAGCAGCCCTGGCGGGGACCCACAAGAGACCCAGTACTTC. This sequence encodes CASSPGGDPQETQYF. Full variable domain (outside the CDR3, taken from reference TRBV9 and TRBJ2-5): DSGVTQTPKHLITATGQRVTLRCSPRSGDLSVYWYQQSLDQGLQFLIQYYNGEERAKGNILERFSAQQFPDLHSELNLSSLELGDSALYFCASSPGGDPQETQYFGPGTRLLVL.

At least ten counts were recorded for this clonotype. The DNA for the CDR3 is TGCGCCAGCAGCGCGGGGGATGGTTCACCCCTCCACTTT. Translation gives CASSAGDGSPLHF. The chain recombines TRBV5-1 with TRBJ1-6; the D gene is possibly TRBD1 (5 bases). Germline CDR1 is SGHRS and CDR2 is YFSETQ. V was trimmed by 4 bases and J by 9 bases, leaving 11 bases between them. The CDR3 has 13 amino acids.

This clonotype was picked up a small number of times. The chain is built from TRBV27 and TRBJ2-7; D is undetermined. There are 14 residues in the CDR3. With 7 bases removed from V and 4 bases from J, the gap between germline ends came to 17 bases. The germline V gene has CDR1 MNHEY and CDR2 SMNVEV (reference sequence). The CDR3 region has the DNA TGTGCCAGCAAATCGACAATGCTATGGTACGAGCAGTACTTC. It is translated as CASKSTMLWYEQYF.

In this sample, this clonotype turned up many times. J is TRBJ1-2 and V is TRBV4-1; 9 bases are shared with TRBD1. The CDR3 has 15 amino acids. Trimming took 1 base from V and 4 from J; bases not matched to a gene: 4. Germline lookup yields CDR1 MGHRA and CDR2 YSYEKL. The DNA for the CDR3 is TGCGCCAGCAGCCAAGCGGAGACAGGGGGCTATGGCTACACCTTC. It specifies CASSQAETGGYGYTF.

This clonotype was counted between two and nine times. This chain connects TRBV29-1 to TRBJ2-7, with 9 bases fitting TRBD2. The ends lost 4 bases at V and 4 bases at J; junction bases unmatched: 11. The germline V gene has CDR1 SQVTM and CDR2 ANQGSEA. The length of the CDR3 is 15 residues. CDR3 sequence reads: CSVVPGGSGSYEQYF. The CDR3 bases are TGCAGCGTTGTACCGGGGGGTAGCGGGAGTTACGAGCAGTACTTC.

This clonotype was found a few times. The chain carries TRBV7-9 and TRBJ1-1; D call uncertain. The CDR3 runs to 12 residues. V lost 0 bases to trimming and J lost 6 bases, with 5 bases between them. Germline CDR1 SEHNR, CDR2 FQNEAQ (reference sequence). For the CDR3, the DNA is TGTGCCAGCAGCTTAGCTTGGCCTGAAGCTTTCTTT. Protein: CASSLAWPEAFF.

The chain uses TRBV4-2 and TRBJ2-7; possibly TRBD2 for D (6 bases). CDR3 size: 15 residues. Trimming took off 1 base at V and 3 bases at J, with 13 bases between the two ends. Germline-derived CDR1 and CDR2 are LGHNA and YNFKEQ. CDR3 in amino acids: CASSQVASVHYEQYF. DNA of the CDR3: TGTGCCAGCAGCCAAGTGGCTAGCGTTCACTACGAGCAGTACTTC.

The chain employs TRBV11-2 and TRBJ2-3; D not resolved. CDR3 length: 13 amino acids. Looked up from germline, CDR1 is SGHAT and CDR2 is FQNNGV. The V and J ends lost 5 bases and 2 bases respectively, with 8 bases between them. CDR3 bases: TGTGCCAGCAGCCGGGTATCCACAGATACGCAGTATTTT. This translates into CASSRVSTDTQYF.

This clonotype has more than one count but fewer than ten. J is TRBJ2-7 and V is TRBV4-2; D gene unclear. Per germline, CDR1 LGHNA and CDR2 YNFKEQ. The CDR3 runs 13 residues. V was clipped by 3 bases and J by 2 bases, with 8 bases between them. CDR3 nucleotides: TGTGCCAGCAGCCATGCTCTAGCCTACGAGCAGTACTTC. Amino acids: CASSHALAYEQYF.

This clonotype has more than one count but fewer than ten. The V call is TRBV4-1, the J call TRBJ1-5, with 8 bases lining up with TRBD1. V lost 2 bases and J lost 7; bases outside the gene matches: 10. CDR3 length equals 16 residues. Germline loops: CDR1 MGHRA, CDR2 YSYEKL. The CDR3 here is CASSQLTGEATQPQHF. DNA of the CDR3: TGCGCCAGCAGCCAATTGACAGGGGAGGCCACACAGCCCCAGCATTTT.

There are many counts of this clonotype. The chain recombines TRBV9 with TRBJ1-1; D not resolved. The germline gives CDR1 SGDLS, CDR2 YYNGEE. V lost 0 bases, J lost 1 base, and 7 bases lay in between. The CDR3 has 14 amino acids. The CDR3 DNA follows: TGTGCCAGCAGCGTAGGAAGTTGGAACACTGAAGCTTTCTTT. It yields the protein CASSVGSWNTEAFF.

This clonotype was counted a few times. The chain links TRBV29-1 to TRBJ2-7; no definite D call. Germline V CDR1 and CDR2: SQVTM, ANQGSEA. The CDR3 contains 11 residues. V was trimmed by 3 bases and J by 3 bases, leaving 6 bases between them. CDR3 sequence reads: CSVETDYEQYF. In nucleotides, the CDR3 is TGCAGCGTTGAGACGGACTACGAGCAGTACTTC.

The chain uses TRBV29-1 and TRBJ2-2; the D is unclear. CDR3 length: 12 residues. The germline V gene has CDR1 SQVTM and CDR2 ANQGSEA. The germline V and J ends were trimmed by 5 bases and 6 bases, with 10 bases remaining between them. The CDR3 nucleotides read TGCAGCGTTACCCGGACGTCCGGGGAGCTGTTTTTT. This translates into CSVTRTSGELFF.

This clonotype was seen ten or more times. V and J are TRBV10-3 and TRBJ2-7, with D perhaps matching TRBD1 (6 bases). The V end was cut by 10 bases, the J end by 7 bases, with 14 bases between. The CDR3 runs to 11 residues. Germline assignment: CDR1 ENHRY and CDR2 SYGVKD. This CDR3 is CATTQGSEQYF. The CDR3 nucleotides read TGTGCCACCACGCAGGGGTCGGAGCAGTACTTC.

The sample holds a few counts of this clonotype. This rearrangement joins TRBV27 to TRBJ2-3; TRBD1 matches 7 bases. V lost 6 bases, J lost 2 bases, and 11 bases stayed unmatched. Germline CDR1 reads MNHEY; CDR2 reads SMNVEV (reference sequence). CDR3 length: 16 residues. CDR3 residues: CASSFQGESYTDTQYF. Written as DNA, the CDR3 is TGTGCCAGCAGCTTTCAGGGGGAATCTTACACAGATACGCAGTATTTT.

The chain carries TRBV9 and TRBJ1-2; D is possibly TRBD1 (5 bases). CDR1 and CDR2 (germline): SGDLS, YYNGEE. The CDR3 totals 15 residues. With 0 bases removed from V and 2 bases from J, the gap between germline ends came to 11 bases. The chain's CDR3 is CASSVGWTQNYGYTF. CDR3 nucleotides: TGTGCCAGCAGCGTAGGTTGGACACAGAACTATGGCTACACCTTC. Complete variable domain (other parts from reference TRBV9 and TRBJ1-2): DSGVTQTPKHLITATGQRVTLRCSPRSGDLSVYWYQQSLDQGLQFLIQYYNGEERAKGNILERFSAQQFPDLHSELNLSSLELGDSALYFCASSVGWTQNYGYTFGSGTRLTVV.

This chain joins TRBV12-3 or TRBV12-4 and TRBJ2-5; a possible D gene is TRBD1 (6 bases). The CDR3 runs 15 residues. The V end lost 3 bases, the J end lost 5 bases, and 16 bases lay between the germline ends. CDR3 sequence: CASSFRDTQGETQYF. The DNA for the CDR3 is TGTGCCAGCAGTTTCAGGGACACCCAGGGGGAGACCCAGTACTTC.

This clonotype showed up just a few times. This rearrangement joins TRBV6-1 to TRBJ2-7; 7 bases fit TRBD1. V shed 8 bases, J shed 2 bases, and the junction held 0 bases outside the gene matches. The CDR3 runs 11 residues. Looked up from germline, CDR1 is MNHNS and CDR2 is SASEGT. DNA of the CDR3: TGTGCCAGCGGACAGGCCTACGAGCAGTACTTC. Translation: CASGQAYEQYF.

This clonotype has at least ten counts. This CDR3 reads CSVEGTGEADTQYF. The CDR3 DNA reads as TGCAGCGTTGAAGGGACAGGGGAGGCAGATACGCAGTATTTT. The chain joins TRBV29-1 to TRBJ2-3; 9 nucleotides line up with TRBD1. CDR1 and CDR2 (germline): SQVTM, ANQGSEA. The V and J ends lost 1 base and 4 bases, in that order; junction bases with no gene match: 3. The CDR3 is 14 residues long.

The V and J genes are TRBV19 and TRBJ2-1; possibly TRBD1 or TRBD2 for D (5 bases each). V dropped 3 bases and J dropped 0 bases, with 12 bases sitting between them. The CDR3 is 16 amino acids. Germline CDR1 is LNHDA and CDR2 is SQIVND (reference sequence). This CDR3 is CASSITPGPSYNEQFF. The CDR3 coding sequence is TGTGCCAGTAGTATCACCCCGGGGCCCTCCTACAATGAGCAGTTCTTC.